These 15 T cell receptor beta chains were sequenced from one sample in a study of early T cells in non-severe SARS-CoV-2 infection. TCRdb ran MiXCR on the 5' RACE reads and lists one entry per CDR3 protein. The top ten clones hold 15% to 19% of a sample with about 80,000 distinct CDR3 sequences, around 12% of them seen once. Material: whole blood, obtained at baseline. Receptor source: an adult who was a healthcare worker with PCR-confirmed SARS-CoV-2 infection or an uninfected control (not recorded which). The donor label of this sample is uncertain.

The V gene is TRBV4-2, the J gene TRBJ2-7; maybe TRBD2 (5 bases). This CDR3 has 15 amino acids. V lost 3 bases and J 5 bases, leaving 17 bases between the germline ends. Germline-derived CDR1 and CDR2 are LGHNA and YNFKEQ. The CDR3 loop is CASSQGSSASHEQYF. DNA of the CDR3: TGTGCCAGCAGCCAGGGGAGCTCAGCGAGCCACGAGCAGTACTTC.

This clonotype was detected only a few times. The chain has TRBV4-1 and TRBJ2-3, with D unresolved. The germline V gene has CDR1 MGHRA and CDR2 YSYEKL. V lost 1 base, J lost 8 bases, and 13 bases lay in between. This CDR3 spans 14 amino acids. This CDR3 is CASSQGAFTTTQYF. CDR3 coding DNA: TGCGCCAGCAGCCAAGGAGCGTTCACTACTACGCAGTATTTT.

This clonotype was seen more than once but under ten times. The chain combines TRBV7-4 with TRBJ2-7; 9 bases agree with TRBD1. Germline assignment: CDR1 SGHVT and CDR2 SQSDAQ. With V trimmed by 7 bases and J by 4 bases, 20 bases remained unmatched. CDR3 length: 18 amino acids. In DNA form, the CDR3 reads TGTGCCAGCACCACTTATCACCCGGGACAGGGAGTAGGTTACGAGCAGTACTTC. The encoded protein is CASTTYHPGQGVGYEQYF.

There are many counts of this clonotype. CDR3 nucleotide sequence: TGTGCCAGCAGCTTTAGCCCAGGGAGCACAGATACGCAGTATTTT. Residues: CASSFSPGSTDTQYF. The V gene is TRBV11-2, the J gene TRBJ2-3; TRBD1 might be the D (5 bases). This CDR3 has 15 residues. The germline V gene encodes CDR1 SGHAT and CDR2 FQNNGV. The V gene lost 3 bases and the J gene lost 0 bases, with 10 bases spanning the gap.

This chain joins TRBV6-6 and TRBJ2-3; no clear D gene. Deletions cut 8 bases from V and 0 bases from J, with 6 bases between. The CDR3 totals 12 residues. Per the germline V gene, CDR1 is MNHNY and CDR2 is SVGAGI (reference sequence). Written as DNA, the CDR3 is TGTGCCAGCGGCCAGAGCACAGATACGCAGTATTTT. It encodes CASGQSTDTQYF.

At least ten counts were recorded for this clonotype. CDR3 nucleotides: TGCGCCAGCAGCCAAGAAGGCGCAGGGCGCGCTGAAGCTTTCTTT. Translation: CASSQEGAGRAEAFF. The chain combines TRBV4-1 with TRBJ1-1; D perhaps matches TRBD1 (5 bases). CDR3 length equals 15 residues. Between the trimmed V and J ends, which lost 0 bases and 6 bases, there was a span of 14 bases. Germline CDR1 and CDR2: MGHRA and YSYEKL.

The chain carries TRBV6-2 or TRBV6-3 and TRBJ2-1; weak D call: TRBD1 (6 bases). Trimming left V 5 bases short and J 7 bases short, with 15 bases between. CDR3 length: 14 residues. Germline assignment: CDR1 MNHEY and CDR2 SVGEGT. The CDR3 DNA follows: TGTGCCAGCAGTCTAACAGGGCAAGGGAATGAGCAGTTCTTC. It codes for CASSLTGQGNEQFF.

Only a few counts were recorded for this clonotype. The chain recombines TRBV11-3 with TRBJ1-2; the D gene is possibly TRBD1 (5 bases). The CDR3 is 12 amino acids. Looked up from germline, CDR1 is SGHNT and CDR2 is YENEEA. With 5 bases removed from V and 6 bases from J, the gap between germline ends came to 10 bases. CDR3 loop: CASSRGGDGYTF. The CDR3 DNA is TGTGCCAGCAGCCGGGGAGGGGATGGCTACACCTTC.

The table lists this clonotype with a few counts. CDR3 residues: CSARVRFDNEQFF. The CDR3 DNA is TGCAGTGCTAGAGTGAGGTTCGACAATGAGCAGTTCTTC. The J gene is TRBJ2-1, the V gene TRBV20-1; no reliable D call. CDR1 and CDR2 from the germline V gene are DFQATT and SNEGSKA (reference sequence). The CDR3 is 13 amino acids. The ends were cut back, 1 base at V and 5 bases at J, with 9 bases in the middle.

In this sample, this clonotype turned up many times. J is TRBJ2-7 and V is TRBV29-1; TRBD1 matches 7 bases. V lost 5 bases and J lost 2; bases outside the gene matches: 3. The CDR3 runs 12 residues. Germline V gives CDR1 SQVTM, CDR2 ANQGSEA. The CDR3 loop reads CSVSGQTYEQYF. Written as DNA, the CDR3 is TGCAGCGTTTCGGGACAGACCTACGAGCAGTACTTC.

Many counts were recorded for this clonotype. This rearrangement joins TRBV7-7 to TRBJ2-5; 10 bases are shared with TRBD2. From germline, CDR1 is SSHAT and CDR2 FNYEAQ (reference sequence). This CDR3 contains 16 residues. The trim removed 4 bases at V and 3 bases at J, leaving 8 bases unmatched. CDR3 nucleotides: TGTGCCAGCAGCTCAGGAGAGCGGGGGGGAAAAGAGACCCAGTACTTC. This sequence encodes CASSSGERGGKETQYF. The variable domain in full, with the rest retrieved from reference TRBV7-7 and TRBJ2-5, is GAGVSQSPRYKVTKRGQDVTLRCDPISSHATLYWYQQALGQGPEFLTYFNYEAQPDKSGLPSDRFSAERPEGSISTLTIQRTEQRDSAMYRCASSSGERGGKETQYFGPGTRLLVL.

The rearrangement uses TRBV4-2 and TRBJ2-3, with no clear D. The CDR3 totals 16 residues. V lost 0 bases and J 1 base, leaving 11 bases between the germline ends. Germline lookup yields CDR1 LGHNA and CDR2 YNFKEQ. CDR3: CASSQEVGDRTDTQYF. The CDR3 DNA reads TGTGCCAGCAGCCAAGAAGTGGGCGACCGCACAGATACGCAGTATTTT.

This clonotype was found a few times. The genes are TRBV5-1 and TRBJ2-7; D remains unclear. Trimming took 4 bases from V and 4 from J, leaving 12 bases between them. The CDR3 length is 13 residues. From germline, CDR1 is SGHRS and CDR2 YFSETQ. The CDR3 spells CASSQSPGYEQYF. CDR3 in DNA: TGCGCCAGCAGCCAGAGCCCCGGGTACGAGCAGTACTTC.

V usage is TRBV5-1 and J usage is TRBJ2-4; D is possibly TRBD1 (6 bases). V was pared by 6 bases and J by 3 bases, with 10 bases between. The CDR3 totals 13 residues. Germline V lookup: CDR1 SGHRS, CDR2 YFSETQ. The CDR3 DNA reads TGCGCCAGCAAGGGGGATAACAAAAACATTCAGTACTTC. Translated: CASKGDNKNIQYF.

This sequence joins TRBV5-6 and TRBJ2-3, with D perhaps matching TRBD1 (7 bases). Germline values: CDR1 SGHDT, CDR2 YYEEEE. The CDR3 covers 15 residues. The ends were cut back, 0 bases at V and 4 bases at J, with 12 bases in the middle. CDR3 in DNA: TGTGCCAGCAGCTTGGTAGGGGGCGGGGCAGATACGCAGTATTTT. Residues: CASSLVGGGADTQYF.